Below are 7 T cell receptor beta chains sequenced from a single sample in a study of cytomegalovirus exposure and HLA in healthy donors (dated by TCRdb to between 2016 and 2019). The receptor library was made with the immunoSEQ multiplex PCR assay. The multiplex PCR relied on a mix of 60 forward primers for TCR Vbeta segments and 13 reverse primers for TCR Jbeta segments. This is the immuneACCESS table as TCRdb keeps it, with only in-frame sequences that have V and J called. A part of the clones is gone; compared with another copy, unresolved V genes explain less than half, and the rest is unexplained. For this sample the table gives 90,000 to 130,000 clones, of which roughly 74% were detected only once. The ten largest make up roughly 0.87% of the sample. Sequencing input: PBMCs. The source of these receptors is a woman younger than 45 in good health and CMV-seronegative.

The rearrangement joins TRBV29-1 to TRBJ2-7; tentatively, D is TRBD1 (5 bases). CDR1 and CDR2 from the germline V gene are SQVTM and ANQGSEA. The length of the CDR3 is 14 residues. The ends were cut back, 5 bases at V and 4 bases at J, with 18 bases in the middle. CDR3 DNA sequence: TGCAGCGTTAGACGGTCCAGGGTTGCGTACGAGCAGTACTTC. It codes for CSVRRSRVAYEQYF.

This chain joins TRBV11-2 and TRBJ2-7; 7 bases agree with TRBD1. Germline CDR1 SGHAT, CDR2 FQNNGV. The CDR3 covers 15 residues. J lost 3 bases, V lost 4 bases, and 9 bases had no gene match. The CDR3 DNA reads TGTGCCAGCAGCTCGCAAGGGGGACAGAACTACGAGCAGTACTTC. Its translation is CASSSQGGQNYEQYF.

The rearrangement uses TRBV30 and TRBJ1-4; possible D gene TRBD1, 5 bases. This CDR3 spans 15 amino acids. Trimming stripped 7 bases from V and 8 bases from J, with 23 bases between. Germline V gene data show CDR1 as GTSNPN and CDR2 as SVGIG (reference sequence). The CDR3 DNA follows: TGTGCCTTTTTCGCGCCTGGGGCCGGCCAAGAAAAACTGTTTTTT. Its protein product is CAFFAPGAGQEKLFF.

The rearrangement joins TRBV19 to TRBJ2-1, with 8 bases lining up with TRBD2. This CDR3 contains 16 residues. V was clipped by 5 bases and J by 0 bases; unmatched bases: 6. CDR1 is LNHDA, CDR2 SQIVND, per germline (reference sequence). DNA for the CDR3: TGTGCCAGTAGTTCGTTAGCGGGAAGCTCCTACAATGAGCAGTTCTTC. Translating it yields CASSSLAGSSYNEQFF.

The rearrangement links TRBV6-4 to TRBJ2-2; no clear D. Germline V gives CDR1 MRHNA, CDR2 SNTAGT. This CDR3 is 15 amino acids long. The germline V and J ends were trimmed by 0 bases and 3 bases, with 8 bases remaining between them. This chain's CDR3 is CASSDSMADTGELFF. CDR3 sequence (DNA): TGTGCCAGCAGTGACTCGATGGCGGACACCGGGGAGCTGTTTTTT.

The genes are TRBV23-1 and TRBJ1-2; D call uncertain. TRBV23-1 has ORF status, its function being uncertain. The CDR3 length is 17 residues. The V end lost 4 bases, the J end lost 6 bases, and 24 bases lay between the germline ends. The CDR3 DNA follows: TGCGCCAGCAGTCCCCGTAATACGACGAGGTCGGTGGATGGCTACACCTTC. Amino acid sequence: CASSPRNTTRSVDGYTF.

The CDR3 loop reads CASSRDVLERGEKLFF. CDR3 bases: TGTGCCAGCAGTCGCGACGTACTCGAAAGGGGTGAAAAACTGTTTTTT. The chain combines TRBV28 with TRBJ1-4, with a weak D call TRBD1 (5 bases). The CDR3 contains 16 residues. V lost 5 bases and J lost 7, with 20 bases in between. Germline CDR1 is MDHEN and CDR2 is SYDVKM.